This TCR beta chain was sequenced during a study of blood T cell repertoires in COVID-19. Study-level background: Acute and convalescent COVID-19 samples came from the United States, Italy and Spain. In each case, the material was cDNA or gDNA derived from T cells, B-cell-depleted T cells, or PBMCs.

In the original processing: Quantification of nucleated cells was approximated via reference gene primer amplification. TCRdb's copy holds only in-frame clones and misses some; the assay was immunoSEQ multiplex PCR. D and trimming were read from the DNA, whereas the V and J calls and clone size are those reported in that table. The table shows 55,000 to 70,000 clones, with under 85% occurring only once. Trimming shortened V by 1 base and J by 4 bases, and 14 bases separated the two germline ends. The CDR3 extends over 17 amino acids. From germline, CDR1 is SGHTA and CDR2 FQGNSA. This sequence joins TRBV7-2 and TRBJ1-6, with no clear D. The sequenced material came from peripheral blood. This sequence originates from a man aged 55 to 69 with acute or convalescent COVID-19. In DNA form, the CDR3 reads TGTGCCAGCAGCTTAGGGGTATTCGGAGGGTATAATTCACCCCTCCACTTT. Protein: CASSLGVFGGYNSPLHF.